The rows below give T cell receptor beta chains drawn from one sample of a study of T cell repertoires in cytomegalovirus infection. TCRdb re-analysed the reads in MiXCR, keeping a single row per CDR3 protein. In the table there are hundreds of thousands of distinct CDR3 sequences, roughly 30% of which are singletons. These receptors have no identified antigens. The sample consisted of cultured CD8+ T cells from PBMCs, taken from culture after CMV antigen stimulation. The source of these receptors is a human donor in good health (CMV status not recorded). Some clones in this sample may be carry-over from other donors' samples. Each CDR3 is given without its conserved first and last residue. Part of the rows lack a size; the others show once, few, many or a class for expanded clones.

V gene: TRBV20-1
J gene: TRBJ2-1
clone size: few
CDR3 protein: SAAIQGFPYNEQF

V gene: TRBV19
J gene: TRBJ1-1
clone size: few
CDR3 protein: ASSMEGYTQASTEAF

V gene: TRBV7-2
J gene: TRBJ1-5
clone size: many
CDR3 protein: ASSSDWGDSNQPQH

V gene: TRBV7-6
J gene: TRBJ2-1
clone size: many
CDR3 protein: ASSLGWGDNEQF

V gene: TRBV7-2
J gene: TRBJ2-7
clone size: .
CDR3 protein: ASSSPGQGPHEQY

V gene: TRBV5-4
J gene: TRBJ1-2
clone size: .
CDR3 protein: ASVAGDQLSYGYT

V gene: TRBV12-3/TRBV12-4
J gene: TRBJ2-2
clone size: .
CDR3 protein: ASSSTGTSGGLNTGELF

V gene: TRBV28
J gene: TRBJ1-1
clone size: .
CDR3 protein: ASSFSTGMNTEAF

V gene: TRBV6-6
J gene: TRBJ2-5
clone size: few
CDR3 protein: ASRKLAVETQY

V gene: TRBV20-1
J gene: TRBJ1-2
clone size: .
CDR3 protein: SAEEYGYT

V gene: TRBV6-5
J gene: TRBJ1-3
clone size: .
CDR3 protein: ASSYSGGSGNTIY

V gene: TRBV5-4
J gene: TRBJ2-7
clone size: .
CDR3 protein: ASGRAPYEQY